The clone carrying this T cell receptor (beta chain) has a handful of counts. This CDR3 has 12 amino acids. Germline assignment: CDR1 SNHLY and CDR2 FYNNEI. V was clipped by 4 bases and J by 4 bases, with 5 bases between them. Before being chosen for sequencing, patients had shown CD8+CD57+ cell expansion by flow cytometry. The data originate from a study of CD8+CD57+ T cells in acquired aplastic anemia. Investigators profiled TCR beta VDJ and CDR3 from genomic DNA template. TCRdb reprocessed the reads via MiXCR and lists one record per CDR3 protein. This sample has tens of thousands of distinct CDR3 sequences; 70% occur once, and the top ten carry approximately 80%.

The chain combines TRBV2 with TRBJ2-1; no clear D gene. Sequencing was performed on sorted CD4+, CD8+, or CD8+CD57+ T cells (not recorded which) from PBMCs. This TCR was sampled from a human donor with aplastic anemia. In DNA form, the CDR3 reads TGTGCCAGCAGTGCGGCTTACAATGAGCAGTTCTTC. Its protein is CASSAAYNEQFF.